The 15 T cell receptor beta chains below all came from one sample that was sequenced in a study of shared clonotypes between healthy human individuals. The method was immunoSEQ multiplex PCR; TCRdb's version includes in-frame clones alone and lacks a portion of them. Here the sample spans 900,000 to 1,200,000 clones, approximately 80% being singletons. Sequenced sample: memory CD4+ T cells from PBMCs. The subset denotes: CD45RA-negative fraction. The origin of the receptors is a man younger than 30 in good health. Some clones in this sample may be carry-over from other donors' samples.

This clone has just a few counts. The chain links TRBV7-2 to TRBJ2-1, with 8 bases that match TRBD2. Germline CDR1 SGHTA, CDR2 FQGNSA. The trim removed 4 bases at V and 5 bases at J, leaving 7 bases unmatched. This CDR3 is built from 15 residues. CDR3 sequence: CASSYPAGVHNEQFF. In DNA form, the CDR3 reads TGTGCCAGCAGCTACCCAGCGGGAGTCCACAATGAGCAGTTCTTC.

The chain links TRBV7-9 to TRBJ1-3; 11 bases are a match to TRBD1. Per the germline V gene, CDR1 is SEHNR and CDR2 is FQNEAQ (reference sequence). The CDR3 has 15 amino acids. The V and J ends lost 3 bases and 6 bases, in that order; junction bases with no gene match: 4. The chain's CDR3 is CASSLADRGPNTIYF. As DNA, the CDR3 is TGTGCCAGCAGCTTGGCGGACAGGGGGCCAAACACCATATATTTT.

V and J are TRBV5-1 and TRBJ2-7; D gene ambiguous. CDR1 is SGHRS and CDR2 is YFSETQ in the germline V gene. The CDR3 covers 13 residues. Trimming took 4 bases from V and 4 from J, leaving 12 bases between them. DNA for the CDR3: TGCGCCAGCAGCACTGTATATCGGTACGAGCAGTACTTC. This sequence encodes CASSTVYRYEQYF.

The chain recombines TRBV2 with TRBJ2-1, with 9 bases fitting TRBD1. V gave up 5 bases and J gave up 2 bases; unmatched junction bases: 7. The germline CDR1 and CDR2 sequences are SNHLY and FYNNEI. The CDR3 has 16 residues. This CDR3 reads CASSTSGTGTYNEQFF. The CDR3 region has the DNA TGTGCCAGCAGTACCTCCGGGACAGGGACCTACAATGAGCAGTTCTTC.

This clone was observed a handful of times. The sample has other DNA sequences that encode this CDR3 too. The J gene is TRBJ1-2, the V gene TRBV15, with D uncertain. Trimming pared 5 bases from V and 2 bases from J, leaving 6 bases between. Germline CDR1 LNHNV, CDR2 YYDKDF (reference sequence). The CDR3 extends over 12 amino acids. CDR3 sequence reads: CATSSGNYGYTF. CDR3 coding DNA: TGTGCCACCAGCTCCGGCAACTATGGCTACACCTTC.

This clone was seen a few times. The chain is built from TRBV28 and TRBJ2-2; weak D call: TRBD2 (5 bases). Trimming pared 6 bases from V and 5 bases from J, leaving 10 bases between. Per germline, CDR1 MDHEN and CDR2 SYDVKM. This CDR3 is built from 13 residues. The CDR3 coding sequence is TGTGCCAGCAGGTCAGGAGGAACCGGGGAGCTGTTTTTT. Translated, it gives CASRSGGTGELFF.

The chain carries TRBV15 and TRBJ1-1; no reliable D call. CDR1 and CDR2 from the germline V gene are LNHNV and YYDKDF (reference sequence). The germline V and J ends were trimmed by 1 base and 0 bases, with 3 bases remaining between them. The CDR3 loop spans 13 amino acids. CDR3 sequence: CATSRGMNTEAFF. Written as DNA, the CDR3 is TGTGCCACCAGCAGAGGGATGAACACTGAAGCTTTCTTT.

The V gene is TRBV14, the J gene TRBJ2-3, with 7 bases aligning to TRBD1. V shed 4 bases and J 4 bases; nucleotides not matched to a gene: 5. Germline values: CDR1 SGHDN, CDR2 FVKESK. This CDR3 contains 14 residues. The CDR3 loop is CASSRRQGADTQYF. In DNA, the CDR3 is TGTGCCAGCAGCCGTCGACAGGGCGCAGATACGCAGTATTTT.

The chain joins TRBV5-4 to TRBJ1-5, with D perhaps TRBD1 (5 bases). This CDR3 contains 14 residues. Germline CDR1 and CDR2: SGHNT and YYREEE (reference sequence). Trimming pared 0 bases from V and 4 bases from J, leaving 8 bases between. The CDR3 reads CASSLGTHNQPQHF. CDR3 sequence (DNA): TGTGCCAGCAGCTTGGGGACACATAATCAGCCCCAGCATTTT.

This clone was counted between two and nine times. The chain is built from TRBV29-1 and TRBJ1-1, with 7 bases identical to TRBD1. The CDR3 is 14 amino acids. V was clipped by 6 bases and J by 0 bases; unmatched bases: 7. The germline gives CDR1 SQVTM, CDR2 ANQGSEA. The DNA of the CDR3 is TGCAGCGTCAGGCCGGGACAGATGAACACTGAAGCTTTCTTT. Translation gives CSVRPGQMNTEAFF. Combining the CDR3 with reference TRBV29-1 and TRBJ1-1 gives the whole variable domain SAVISQKPSRDICQRGTSLTIQCQVDSQVTMMFWYRQQPGQSLTLIATANQGSEATYESGFVIDKFPISRPNLTFSTLTVSNMSPEDSSIYLCSVRPGQMNTEAFFGQGTRLTVV.

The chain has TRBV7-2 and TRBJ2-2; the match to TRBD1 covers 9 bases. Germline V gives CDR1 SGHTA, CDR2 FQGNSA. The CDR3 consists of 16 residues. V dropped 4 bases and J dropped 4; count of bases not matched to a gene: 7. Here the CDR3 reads CASSSHRGLSTGELFF. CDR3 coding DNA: TGTGCCAGCAGCTCGCACAGGGGGCTGAGCACCGGGGAGCTGTTTTTT.

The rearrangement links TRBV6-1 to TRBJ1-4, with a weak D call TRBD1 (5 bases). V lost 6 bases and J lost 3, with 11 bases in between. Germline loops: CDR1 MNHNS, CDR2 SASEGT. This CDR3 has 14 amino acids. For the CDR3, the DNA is TGTGCCAGCAGGTGGACACCAGCTAATGAAAAACTGTTTTTT. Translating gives CASRWTPANEKLFF.

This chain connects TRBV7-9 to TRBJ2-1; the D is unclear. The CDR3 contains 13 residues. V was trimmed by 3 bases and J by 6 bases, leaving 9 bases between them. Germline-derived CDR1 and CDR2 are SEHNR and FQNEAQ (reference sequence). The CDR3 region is CASSFGWSNEQFF. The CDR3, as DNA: TGTGCCAGCAGCTTTGGGTGGAGCAATGAGCAGTTCTTC.

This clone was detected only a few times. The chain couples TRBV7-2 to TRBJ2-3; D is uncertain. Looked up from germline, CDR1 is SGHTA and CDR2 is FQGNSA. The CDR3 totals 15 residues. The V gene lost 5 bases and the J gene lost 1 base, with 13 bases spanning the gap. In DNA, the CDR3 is TGTGCCAGCAGCCTCTTGGGATCGGGCACAGATACGCAGTATTTT. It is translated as CASSLLGSGTDTQYF.

The CDR3 is CASSFRDRGTDTQYF. Written as DNA, the CDR3 is TGTGCCAGCAGTTTCCGGGATCGGGGCACAGATACGCAGTATTTT. This rearrangement joins TRBV28 to TRBJ2-3; D perhaps matches TRBD2 (5 bases). V lost 3 bases and J lost 1, with 11 bases in between. CDR3 length equals 15 residues. Germline V gene lookup returns CDR1 MDHEN and CDR2 SYDVKM.